This passage covers 8 T cell receptor beta chains from one sample sequenced in a study of blood T cell repertoires in COVID-19. Assay used: immunoSEQ multiplex PCR; TCRdb lists only in-frame clones, some missing. The sample carries about 250,000 clones, about nine tenths recorded once. Sequenced sample: PBMCs or T cells enriched from blood (not recorded which). The receptors come from a man aged 18 to 29 who had recovered from COVID-19.

The V gene is TRBV5-6, the J gene TRBJ2-7; tentative D call: TRBD2 (6 bases). V lost 6 bases to trimming and J lost 2 bases, with 15 bases between them. Germline loops: CDR1 SGHDT, CDR2 YYEEEE. The CDR3 has 14 residues. CDR3 sequence reads: CASKTEGTPYEQYF. The CDR3 DNA sequence: TGTGCCAGCAAGACGGAGGGAACCCCCTACGAGCAGTACTTC.

The chain links TRBV5-1 to TRBJ2-1, with D possibly being TRBD2 (6 bases). Germline V lookup: CDR1 SGHRS, CDR2 YFSETQ. The length of the CDR3 is 19 residues. The ends were cut back, 0 bases at V and 0 bases at J, with 19 bases in the middle. The CDR3 sequence: CASSLGGLAIYSSYNEQFF. The DNA for the CDR3 is TGCGCCAGCAGCTTGGGAGGGCTAGCGATCTATAGCTCCTACAATGAGCAGTTCTTC.

V usage is TRBV27 and J usage is TRBJ2-7; 10 bases are a match to TRBD1. V was clipped by 4 bases and J by 5 bases; unmatched bases: 8. The CDR3 covers 15 residues. From germline, CDR1 is MNHEY and CDR2 SMNVEV (reference sequence). CDR3 coding DNA: TGTGCCAGCAGTTCCCCGGGGACAGGGGACGACGAGCAGTACTTC. Residues: CASSSPGTGDDEQYF.

This clone was counted a single time. The V call is TRBV11-3, the J call TRBJ2-3, with D possibly being TRBD1 (5 bases). The V and J ends lost 6 bases and 0 bases respectively, with 10 bases between them. The length of the CDR3 is 14 residues. Germline CDR1 SGHNT, CDR2 YENEEA. CDR3 amino acids: CASRLAGSTDTQYF. The CDR3 DNA is TGTGCCAGCAGGCTGGCAGGGAGCACAGATACGCAGTATTTT.

The CDR3 DNA is TGTGCCATCAGCAAGGCATGGGGGGGCCAAGCTAACTATGGCTACACCTTC. Translating it yields CAISKAWGGQANYGYTF. J is TRBJ1-2 and V is TRBV10-3, with D perhaps TRBD1 (6 bases). The CDR3 extends over 17 amino acids. V was trimmed by 6 bases and J by 0 bases, leaving 20 bases between them. Germline CDR1 reads ENHRY; CDR2 reads SYGVKD.

This clone was seen a handful of times. The chain employs TRBV29-1 and TRBJ2-7; D might be TRBD2 (6 bases). Trimming shortened V by 4 bases and J by 3 bases, and 13 bases separated the two germline ends. The CDR3 has 13 amino acids. Per germline, CDR1 SQVTM and CDR2 ANQGSEA. The CDR3 protein is CSVVPVGGYEQYF. CDR3 DNA sequence: TGCAGCGTTGTCCCCGTGGGGGGCTACGAGCAGTACTTC.

The V call is TRBV28, the J call TRBJ1-1; D is unresolved. From germline, CDR1 is MDHEN and CDR2 SYDVKM. The CDR3 sequence is 12 residues long. Between the trimmed V and J ends, which lost 3 bases and 11 bases, there was a span of 13 bases. The CDR3 bases are TGTGCCAGCAGTTTGCGTGCTGAGCGGGCTTTCTTT. This translates into CASSLRAERAFF.

The gene calls are TRBV24-1 and TRBJ2-1, with TRBD2 matching 9 bases. This CDR3 has 16 residues. V was clipped by 3 bases and J by 3 bases; unmatched bases: 5. CDR1 KGHDR and CDR2 SFDVKD come from the germline V gene. The CDR3 region is CATSDTASGNYNEQFF. Written as DNA, the CDR3 is TGTGCCACCAGTGATACGGCTAGCGGGAACTACAATGAGCAGTTCTTC.